What follows is one T cell receptor (beta chain) and its context. The data belong to a study of blood T cell repertoires in COVID-19. Overall study: The United States, Italy and Spain supplied acute and convalescent COVID-19 samples. T cells, B-cell-depleted T cells, or PBMCs supplied cDNA or gDNA.

The ends were cut back, 6 bases at V and 0 bases at J, with 9 bases in the middle. The CDR3 runs to 14 residues. Germline CDR1 is SGHTA and CDR2 is FQGNSA. Original processing notes: By means of reference gene primer amplification, nucleated cell counts were estimated. Sequencing used immunoSEQ multiplex PCR; TCRdb keeps in-frame clones, though not all of them. V and J calls and clone size are given by that table; D and trimming were obtained from the DNA. The profile shows tens of thousands of clones, 70% to 90% of them singletons. Sequencing was performed on peripheral blood. This sequence was found in a human donor in a cohort sampled during active COVID-19. The donor label of this sample is uncertain. The chain joins TRBV7-2 to TRBJ1-3, with D tentatively TRBD1 (6 bases). CDR3 sequence: CASRSDSSGNTIYF. The CDR3 DNA is TGTGCCAGCAGGTCGGACAGCTCTGGAAACACCATATATTTT.